Below are 9 T cell receptor beta chains sequenced from a single sample in a study of blood T cell repertoires in COVID-19. Assay: immunoSEQ multiplex PCR; the TCRdb copy retains only in-frame clones and omits some. The data show fewer than 250,000 clones, approximately 89% seen once. Sequencing used peripheral blood. These TCRs come from a woman aged 60-75 years who had recovered from COVID-19.

The chain employs TRBV11-3 and TRBJ1-5, with 11 bases aligning to TRBD1. Germline values: CDR1 SGHNT, CDR2 YENEEA. The CDR3 spans 17 residues. V shed 5 bases, J shed 2 bases, and the junction held 8 bases outside the gene matches. The CDR3 DNA follows: TGTGCCAGCAGCGTCCGGGACAGGGGGGTTGGCAATCAGCCCCAGCATTTT. Translated, it gives CASSVRDRGVGNQPQHF.

The chain has TRBV4-3 and TRBJ1-6, with 8 positions matching TRBD1. CDR1 and CDR2 from the germline V gene are LGHNA and YSLEER. Trimming at V came to 1 base and at J to 12 bases, leaving 11 bases not matched to a gene. This CDR3 has 16 residues. Here the CDR3 reads CASSQVRQGIFGPLHF. DNA for the CDR3: TGCGCCAGCAGCCAAGTGCGACAGGGGATATTCGGACCCCTCCACTTT.

This clone was picked up one time. The chain carries TRBV5-1 and TRBJ2-5; 12 bases agree with TRBD2. The germline gives CDR1 SGHRS, CDR2 YFSETQ. V was clipped by 0 bases and J by 1 base; unmatched bases: 1. The CDR3 has 16 amino acids. The DNA of the CDR3 is TGCGCCAGCAGCTTGGGGACTAGCGGGATCCAAGAGACCCAGTACTTC. Protein product: CASSLGTSGIQETQYF. Supplemented by reference TRBV5-1 and TRBJ2-5, the full variable domain reads KAGVTQTPRYLIKTRGQQVTLSCSPISGHRSVSWYQQTPGQGLQFLFEYFSETQRNKGNFPGRFSGRQFSNSRSEMNVSTLELGDSALYLCASSLGTSGIQETQYFGPGTRLLVL.

This rearrangement joins TRBV7-9 to TRBJ1-5; 7 nucleotides align to TRBD1. The CDR3 spans 15 residues. The V gene end was trimmed by 5 bases and the J gene end by 0 bases; junction bases not matched to a gene: 4. Germline V gives CDR1 SEHNR, CDR2 FQNEAQ (reference sequence). This CDR3 is CASSPQGGSNQPQHF. The CDR3 coding sequence is TGTGCCAGCAGCCCCCAGGGGGGTAGCAATCAGCCCCAGCATTTT.

The chain is built from TRBV18 and TRBJ2-7; 7 bases match TRBD1. CDR3 length equals 14 residues. Germline V gene data show CDR1 as KGHSH and CDR2 as LQKENI. J lost 4 bases, V lost 6 bases, and 9 bases had no gene match. CDR3 sequence: CASSTSARGYEQYF. For the CDR3, the DNA is TGTGCCAGCTCCACCAGCGCCAGGGGGTACGAGCAGTACTTC.

This clone was counted only a few times. The chain recombines TRBV10-3 with TRBJ1-6; no firm D call. The V gene's germline CDR1 is ENHRY and CDR2 SYGVKD. The V gene lost 6 bases and the J gene lost 14 bases, with 17 bases spanning the gap. This CDR3 has 13 residues. The chain's CDR3 is CAIRDSRLQTLHF. CDR3 sequence (DNA): TGTGCCATCAGAGACTCCCGACTTCAAACCCTCCACTTT.

V is TRBV7-3 and J is TRBJ2-5; 9 positions match TRBD1. Germline V CDR1 and CDR2: SGHTA, FQGTGA. This CDR3 region has 15 residues. V trimming: 5 bases; J trimming: 5 bases; junction bases outside the gene matches: 9. The CDR3 nucleotides are TGTGCCAGCAGCGTCTCACAGGGGGCAGACGAGACCCAGTACTTC. It encodes CASSVSQGADETQYF.

The chain employs TRBV14 and TRBJ2-1; 7 nucleotides match TRBD1. Germline V CDR1 and CDR2: SGHDN, FVKESK. This CDR3 comprises 16 residues. With V trimmed by 2 bases and J by 1 base, 5 bases remained unmatched. The CDR3 bases are TGTGCCAGCAGCCAACTAGGGGGCCGGTCCTACAATGAGCAGTTCTTC. Translated: CASSQLGGRSYNEQFF.

J is TRBJ2-3 and V is TRBV5-4; TRBD1 agrees at 8 bases. The germline V gene has CDR1 SGHNT and CDR2 YYREEE (reference sequence). The CDR3 has 15 residues. J was trimmed by 5 bases and V by 0 bases; bases with no gene match: 5. The CDR3: CASSLADRGVDTQYF. CDR3 coding DNA: TGTGCCAGCAGCTTGGCCGACAGGGGCGTAGATACGCAGTATTTT.